The rows below give T cell receptor beta chains drawn from one sample of a study of tumor-infiltrating lymphocytes in primary liver carcinoma. TCRdb processed the multiplex PCR reads anew with MiXCR; each CDR3 protein has one entry. The sample lists 100,000 to 150,000 distinct CDR3 sequences, under 65% occurring once. The sequenced sample was liver tumor tissue from sampling region 3. These receptors originate from a woman aged 60 to 75 with primary liver carcinoma and hepatitis B virus infection. The CDR3 runs from the conserved cysteine through the conserved F or W. D genes are given only for firm matches. A row's size may be missing; if present it is once, few, many or a size class.

V gene,clone size,J gene,D gene,CDR3 protein,CDR3 DNA
TRBV29-1,many,TRBJ2-7,NA,CSARTEAYEQYF,TGCAGCGCCCGGACAGAGGCCTACGAGCAGTACTTC
TRBV7-9,NA,TRBJ1-1,NA,CASSLVGVGGAFF,TGTGCCAGCAGCTTAGTTGGGGTTGGTGGGGCTTTCTTT
TRBV28,few,TRBJ1-1,NA,CASTPMGGNGNTEAFF,TGTGCCAGCACTCCTATGGGGGGGAACGGGAACACTGAAGCTTTCTTT
TRBV11-3,NA,TRBJ1-1,NA,CANNQDGLNTEALF,TGTGCCAACAACCAGGACGGCTTGAACACTGAAGCTCTCTTT
TRBV11-2,NA,TRBJ2-2,NA,CASGLLGGSNTGELFF,TGTGCCAGTGGCTTATTAGGGGGATCGAACACCGGGGAGCTGTTTTTT
TRBV10-3,NA,TRBJ2-5,NA,CTISESRGVDKTWTQYF,TGTACCATCAGTGAGTCGAGAGGGGTAGATAAGACTTGGACCCAGTACTTC
TRBV20-1,NA,TRBJ2-7,TRBD2,CSASSSGSVFHEQYF,TGCAGTGCTAGTTCTAGCGGGAGTGTATTCCACGAGCAGTACTTC
TRBV11-3,NA,TRBJ2-3,NA,CDSSFRASIDTQYF,TGTGACAGCAGCTTCAGGGCTAGCATAGATACGCAGTATTTT
TRBV11-3,NA,TRBJ1-5,NA,CASSPRTSLDTQHF,TGTGCCAGCAGCCCTCGGACTAGCCTAGATACGCAGCATTTT
TRBV29-1,many,TRBJ2-3,TRBD1,CSVGQVQSDTQYF,TGCAGCGTCGGACAGGTTCAATCAGATACGCAGTATTTT
TRBV12-3/TRBV12-4,many,TRBJ2-3,NA,CASSSDTDTQYF,TGTGCCAGCAGTTCCGACACAGATACGCAGTATTTT